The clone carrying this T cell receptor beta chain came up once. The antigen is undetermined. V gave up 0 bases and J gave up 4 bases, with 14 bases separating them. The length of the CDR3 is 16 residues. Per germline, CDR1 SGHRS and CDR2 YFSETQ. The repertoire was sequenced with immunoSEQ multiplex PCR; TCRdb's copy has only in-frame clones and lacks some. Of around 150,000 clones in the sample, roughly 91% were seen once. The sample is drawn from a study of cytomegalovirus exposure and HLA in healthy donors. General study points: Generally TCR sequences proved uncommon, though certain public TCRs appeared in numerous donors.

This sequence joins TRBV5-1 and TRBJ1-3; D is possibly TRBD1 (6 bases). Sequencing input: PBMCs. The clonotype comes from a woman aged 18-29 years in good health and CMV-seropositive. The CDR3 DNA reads TGCGCCAGCAGCTTGGCAGGGGCAGAGATGGGAAACACCATATATTTT. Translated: CASSLAGAEMGNTIYF.